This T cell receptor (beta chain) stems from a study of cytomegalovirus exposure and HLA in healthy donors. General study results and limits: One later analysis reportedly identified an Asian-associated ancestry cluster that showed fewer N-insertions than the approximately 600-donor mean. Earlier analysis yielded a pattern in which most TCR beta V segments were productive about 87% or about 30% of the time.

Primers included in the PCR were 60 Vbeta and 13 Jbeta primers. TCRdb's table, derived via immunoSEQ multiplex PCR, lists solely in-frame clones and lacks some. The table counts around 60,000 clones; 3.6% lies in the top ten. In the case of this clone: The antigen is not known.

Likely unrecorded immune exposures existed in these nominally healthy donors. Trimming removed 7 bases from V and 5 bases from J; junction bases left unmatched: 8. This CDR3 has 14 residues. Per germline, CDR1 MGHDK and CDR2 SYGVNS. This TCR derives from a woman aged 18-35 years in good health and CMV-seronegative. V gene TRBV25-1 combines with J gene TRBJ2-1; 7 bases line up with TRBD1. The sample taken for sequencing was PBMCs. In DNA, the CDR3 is TGTGCCAGCACGCTGAGGGACAGAGACAATGAGCAGTTCTTC. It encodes CASTLRDRDNEQFF.